A single TCR beta chain is shown here with its context. Its antigen remains unidentified. At the survey level, the v3.0 immunoSEQ assay was run. Some clones are missing from TCRdb's copy, which holds only in-frame ones; the method was immunoSEQ multiplex PCR. The data show 40,000 to 45,000 clones, roughly 96% seen once. This record belongs to a study of long-term antiretroviral therapy in people with HIV. Study-wide results and caveats: No data on ART adherence, viral resistance or therapy changes. Clones showing expansion before ART dominated the repertoire at all time points. Blood draws took place between about 2004 and 2017 and possibly involved older ART regimens.

The CDR3 covers 11 residues. Germline V gives CDR1 MNHEY, CDR2 SVGAGI. With V trimmed by 7 bases and J by 12 bases, 8 bases remained unmatched. Amounts of about 0.9-11 million cryopreserved PBMC were held in the samples before DNA extraction. The sample here was unsorted PBMCs, taken 3.7 years after starting antiretroviral therapy. The V and J genes are TRBV6-5 and TRBJ2-7; TRBD1 aligns across 8 bases. The origin of this receptor is a woman aged 45-60 years with HIV. The CDR3 region has the DNA TGTGCCAGCACCCAGACAGGGGTGCGGTACTTC. Translated, it gives CASTQTGVRYF.